What follows is one T cell receptor beta chain and its context. Sequencing was performed with immunoSEQ multiplex PCR; in TCRdb, only in-frame clones are kept and a portion is missing. The table includes some 94,000 clones, roughly 87% detected once. The data were taken from a study of blood T cell repertoires in COVID-19. Turning to the study itself: Whether acute or convalescent, the COVID-19 samples came from the United States, Italy and Spain.

CDR1 is LNHDA and CDR2 is SQIVND in the germline V gene (reference sequence). The length of the CDR3 is 13 residues. The V and J ends lost 3 bases and 6 bases respectively, with 9 bases between them. The V gene is TRBV19, the J gene TRBJ2-1; perhaps TRBD1 as D (5 bases). What was sequenced was peripheral blood. The receptor was derived from a woman aged 60-75 years with COVID-19, enrolled during active disease. The CDR3 DNA sequence: TGTGCCAGTAGTATCAGGGTAAGCAATGAGCAGTTCTTC. Translated: CASSIRVSNEQFF.